The 14 T cell receptor beta chains below all came from one sample that was sequenced in a study of cytomegalovirus exposure and HLA in healthy donors. The PCR contained 60 Vbeta and 13 Jbeta primers. Clones were sequenced by immunoSEQ multiplex PCR, and TCRdb holds only the in-frame ones, with some missing. The table for this sample gives about 110,000 clones. Sequences were obtained from PBMCs. All receptors come from a man aged 40-49 years in good health and CMV-seropositive.

V and J are TRBV6-6 and TRBJ1-1; possible D gene TRBD1, 6 bases. Germline V gene data show CDR1 as MNHNY and CDR2 as SVGAGI (reference sequence). This CDR3 contains 13 residues. Trimming stripped 5 bases from V and 5 bases from J, with 12 bases between. The CDR3 region is CASSNTGWTEAFF. The CDR3 coding sequence is TGTGCCAGCAGTAATACAGGGTGGACTGAAGCTTTCTTT.

The chain carries TRBV9 and TRBJ2-1, with TRBD2 matching over 9 bases. V gave up 1 base and J gave up 3 bases; unmatched junction bases: 5. This CDR3 is 16 amino acids long. CDR1 is SGDLS, CDR2 YYNGEE, per germline. The chain's CDR3 is CASSVSQREDYNEQFF. The CDR3 DNA is TGTGCCAGCAGCGTATCTCAGCGGGAGGACTACAATGAGCAGTTCTTC.

This chain joins TRBV9 and TRBJ2-2, with 10 positions matching TRBD1. The CDR3 runs to 16 residues. Germline values: CDR1 SGDLS, CDR2 YYNGEE. J was trimmed by 5 bases and V by 1 base; bases with no gene match: 5. In DNA, the CDR3 is TGTGCCAGCAGCGTACTGACAGGGGGCATTACCGGGGAGCTGTTTTTT. This sequence encodes CASSVLTGGITGELFF.

Details on this clone: This same CDR3 is encoded by further DNA sequences in the sample. This chain uses TRBV5-6 with TRBJ2-7; 9 bases fit TRBD1. V gave up 2 bases and J gave up 4 bases; unmatched junction bases: 4. The CDR3 spans 14 residues. CDR1 and CDR2 from the germline V gene are SGHDT and YYEEEE. The DNA of the CDR3 is TGTGCCAGCAGCTTATGGGACAGGGCTTACGAGCAGTACTTC. Protein: CASSLWDRAYEQYF.

V gene TRBV5-1 combines with J gene TRBJ1-4; 10 bases align to TRBD1. The CDR3 totals 14 residues. Trimming removed 4 bases from V and 5 bases from J; junction bases left unmatched: 2. The germline V gene has CDR1 SGHRS and CDR2 YFSETQ. CDR3 sequence (DNA): TGCGCCAGCAGCACGGGACAGGGGAATGAAAAACTGTTTTTT. Its translation: CASSTGQGNEKLFF.

This chain connects TRBV6-5 to TRBJ1-5; no firm D call. The CDR3 length is 14 residues. V lost 0 bases, J lost 9 bases, and 12 bases lay in between. Germline CDR1 is MNHEY and CDR2 is SVGAGI. The CDR3 sequence is CASSYSLSMGPQHF. For the CDR3, the DNA is TGTGCCAGCAGTTACTCACTATCCATGGGGCCCCAGCATTTT.

This rearrangement joins TRBV11-3 to TRBJ2-1, with 9 nucleotides matching TRBD2. Germline assignment: CDR1 SGHNT and CDR2 YENEEA. The CDR3 runs 16 residues. V shed 4 bases and J 4 bases; nucleotides not matched to a gene: 8. The CDR3 reads CASSWASSGSYNEQFF. CDR3 bases: TGTGCCAGCAGCTGGGCCAGTAGCGGGAGTTACAATGAGCAGTTCTTC.

The rearrangement links TRBV29-1 to TRBJ1-4, with D possibly being TRBD1 (5 bases). The length of the CDR3 is 11 residues. The germline V gene has CDR1 SQVTM and CDR2 ANQGSEA. Trimming shortened V by 2 bases and J by 7 bases, and 5 bases separated the two germline ends. CDR3 coding DNA: TGCAGCGTTGAAAGGGGTGAAAAACTGTTTTTT. It encodes CSVERGEKLFF.

The chain carries TRBV4-1 and TRBJ2-5; tentatively, D is TRBD2 (6 bases). The germline V gene has CDR1 MGHRA and CDR2 YSYEKL. CDR3 length: 14 residues. Trimming shortened V by 1 base and J by 7 bases, and 13 bases separated the two germline ends. The CDR3 DNA reads as TGCGCCAGCAGCCAAGTCGAAGGCGGGGTGACCCAGTACTTC. The encoded protein is CASSQVEGGVTQYF.

CDR3 bases: TGTGCCAGCAGTTTGCTGACTAGCGGGAGACCCAATGAGCAGTTCTTC. This translates into CASSLLTSGRPNEQFF. The chain joins TRBV27 to TRBJ2-1; TRBD2 aligns across 12 bases. CDR3 length: 16 residues. CDR1 is MNHEY, CDR2 SMNVEV, per germline (reference sequence). J lost 6 bases, V lost 3 bases, and 6 bases had no gene match.

The genes are TRBV7-2 and TRBJ2-7; 7 bases are shared with TRBD2. Germline-derived CDR1 and CDR2 are SGHTA and FQGNSA. There are 14 residues in the CDR3. The V gene end was trimmed by 5 bases and the J gene end by 1 base; junction bases not matched to a gene: 5. In DNA form, the CDR3 reads TGTGCCAGCAGCCGGGACTACTCATCCTACGAGCAGTACTTC. Amino acid sequence: CASSRDYSSYEQYF.

The V gene is TRBV19, the J gene TRBJ2-7, with TRBD1 matching 7 bases. There are 13 residues in the CDR3. Germline CDR1 reads LNHDA; CDR2 reads SQIVND (reference sequence). The trim removed 5 bases at V and 13 bases at J, leaving 14 bases unmatched. The CDR3 loop is CASSPEPTGRRYF. The CDR3 coding sequence is TGTGCCAGTAGTCCCGAGCCGACAGGGCGGCGCTACTTC.

The rearrangement uses TRBV6-1 and TRBJ2-7; D gene uncertain. Trimming pared 0 bases from V and 0 bases from J, leaving 9 bases between. Germline CDR1 MNHNS, CDR2 SASEGT. The CDR3 is made up of 15 amino acids. Written as DNA, the CDR3 is TGTGCCAGCAGTGAAGCGGGCGCGAGCTCCTACGAGCAGTACTTC. Its protein product is CASSEAGASSYEQYF.

The chain recombines TRBV30 with TRBJ2-7; D is ambiguous. Germline V CDR1 and CDR2: GTSNPN, SVGIG (reference sequence). V was cut by 3 bases and J by 5 bases, with 11 bases left in between. The CDR3 contains 12 residues. The CDR3 DNA reads as TGTGCCTGGAGCCCCGCTGGAGACGAGCAGTACTTC. Its protein is CAWSPAGDEQYF.